The rows below give T cell receptor beta chains drawn from one sample of a study of shared clonotypes between healthy human individuals. Profiling relied on immunoSEQ multiplex PCR, and the TCRdb table lists in-frame clones only, not all of them. There are approximately 2,200,000 clones in the sample; approximately 94% occur only once, and over 1.5% lies in the top ten. The specimen was naive CD8+ T cells from PBMCs. These receptors were taken from a young man in good health. Some clones in this sample may be carry-over from other donors' samples. CDR3s include the opening cysteine and the closing phenylalanine or tryptophan. The order of the fields is D gene, clone size, V gene, J gene, CDR3 protein, CDR3 DNA. A D gene is named only where the DNA matches it firmly. The size of a clone is reported for some rows only, either as once, few or many, or as a class for expanded clones.

>NA|NA|TRBV15|TRBJ1-2
CATSKTANYGYTF
TGTGCCACCAGCAAGACAGCTAACTATGGCTACACCTTC
>NA|NA|TRBV5-1|TRBJ1-1
CASGRTISRYQGAFF
TGCGCCAGCGGCCGAACAATCTCGAGGTACCAGGGAGCTTTCTTT
>NA|NA|TRBV4-1|TRBJ2-1
CASSQDRGLGDEQFF
TGCGCCAGCAGCCAAGATCGGGGACTTGGAGATGAGCAGTTCTTC
>TRBD2|NA|TRBV4-2|TRBJ2-5
CASSPLAGEETQYF
TGTGCCAGCAGCCCCTTAGCGGGAGAAGAGACCCAGTACTTC
>NA|few|TRBV19|TRBJ1-3
CASSLPPGNTIYF
TGTGCCAGTAGTCTCCCCCCTGGAAACACCATATATTTT
>NA|NA|TRBV6-5|TRBJ1-2
CASSTTAGGGYTF
TGTGCCAGCAGCACCACAGCGGGCGGTGGCTACACCTTC
>TRBD2|NA|TRBV4-2|TRBJ2-7
CASSQEPQPPLAGVYEQYF
TGTGCCAGCAGCCAAGAACCCCAACCCCCACTAGCGGGAGTCTACGAGCAGTACTTC
>TRBD1|NA|TRBV27|TRBJ1-5
CASSSDRENNQPQHF
TGTGCCAGCAGTTCGGACAGGGAGAACAATCAGCCCCAGCATTTT
>TRBD2|NA|TRBV2|TRBJ2-7
CASSARTRLTSASTFYEQYF
TGTGCCAGCAGTGCCCGGACTCGATTGACTAGCGCTTCTACCTTCTACGAGCAGTACTTC
>NA|NA|TRBV6-5|TRBJ1-1
CASSPSSGVNTEAFF
TGTGCCAGCAGCCCCTCGAGTGGGGTGAACACTGAAGCTTTCTTT
>NA|NA|TRBV20-1|TRBJ1-2
CSATTDGYTF
TGCAGTGCTACGACTGATGGCTACACCTTC
>NA|NA|TRBV11-2|TRBJ2-3
CASSLVGRVTDTQYF
TGTGCCAGCAGCTTAGTCGGCCGGGTCACAGATACGCAGTATTTT
>TRBD1|NA|TRBV7-2|TRBJ2-1
CASSADRDRGVNEQFF
TGTGCCAGCAGCGCGGACCGGGACAGGGGAGTGAATGAGCAGTTCTTC
>NA|NA|TRBV7-6|TRBJ2-2
CASSPGLYTGELFF
TGTGCCAGCAGCCCGGGGCTGTACACCGGGGAGCTGTTTTTT
>NA|NA|TRBV10-3|TRBJ2-7
CAITGRDTYEQYF
TGTGCCATCACTGGCAGGGATACCTACGAGCAGTACTTC
>NA|NA|TRBV5-5|TRBJ1-2
CASSSQTTPYGYTF
TGTGCCAGCAGTTCCCAGACCACACCCTATGGCTACACCTTC
>TRBD2|NA|TRBV5-1|TRBJ2-1
CASSLFVAGGRDEQFF
TGCGCCAGCAGCTTGTTCGTAGCGGGAGGCCGGGATGAGCAGTTCTTC
>TRBD1|NA|TRBV13|TRBJ2-4
CASSKGAGLAKNIQYF
TGTGCCAGCAGCAAGGGGGCCGGGTTAGCCAAAAACATTCAGTACTTC
>TRBD1|NA|TRBV19|TRBJ1-5
CASALNRGDQPQHF
TGTGCCAGTGCCCTCAACAGGGGGGATCAGCCCCAGCATTTT
>TRBD1|NA|TRBV15|TRBJ2-1
CATSNSDRGANNEQFF
TGTGCCACCAGCAACTCGGACAGGGGGGCAAACAATGAGCAGTTCTTC
>NA|NA|TRBV27|TRBJ1-1
CASSLLLNTEAFF
TGTGCCAGCAGTTTATTGCTGAACACTGAAGCTTTCTTT
>TRBD2|once|TRBV27|TRBJ2-1
CASSLAGAWDEQFF
TGTGCCAGCAGTTTAGCGGGAGCTTGGGATGAGCAGTTCTTC